The sequence of this TCR beta chain was determined in a study of blood T cell repertoires in COVID-19. Across the whole study: Sources were T cells, B-cell-depleted T cells, or PBMCs; the material itself was cDNA or gDNA.

This CDR3 has 11 residues. With 5 bases clipped from V and 6 bases from J, the junction kept 3 bases outside the gene matches. Germline lookup yields CDR1 SQVTM and CDR2 ANQGSEA. This clone was recorded at least ten times. Authors' processing steps: Counts of nucleated cells, estimated from reference gene primer amplification, were obtained. Produced via immunoSEQ multiplex PCR; TCRdb's table is partial and in-frame only. V and J calls and clone size come straight from that table; D and trimming were deduced from the DNA. The table shows tens of thousands of clones, with 87% occurring only once. This clonotype was obtained from a woman aged 45-65 years with active or convalescent COVID-19. The J gene is TRBJ2-7, the V gene TRBV29-1; TRBD2 agrees at 8 bases. Sequences were obtained from peripheral blood. The CDR3 region has the DNA TGCAGCGTTCTGACTAGCGCCGAGCAGTACTTC. Translation: CSVLTSAEQYF.